This is a list of T cell receptor beta chains from one sample in a study of cytomegalovirus exposure and HLA in healthy donors. Sequencing was performed with immunoSEQ multiplex PCR; in TCRdb, only in-frame clones are kept and a portion is missing. The table has some 150,000 clones, around 90% seen once. The sequenced sample was PBMCs. The origin of the receptors is a young man in good health and CMV-seronegative. The CDR3 runs from the conserved cysteine through the conserved F or W. Each record gives: V gene, J gene, D gene, clone size, CDR3 protein, CDR3 DNA. A D gene is named only where the DNA matches it firmly. Size is stated for part of the rows, as once, few or many counts, or as a class when the clone is expanded.

TRBV2	TRBJ1-2	TRBD1	.	CASTPRTGRDYGYTF	TGTGCCAGCACCCCTCGGACAGGGAGGGACTATGGCTACACCTTC
TRBV28	TRBJ2-2	TRBD2	.	CASRLAGANTGELFF	TGTGCCAGCAGGCTAGCGGGAGCGAACACCGGGGAGCTGTTTTTT
TRBV10-1	TRBJ2-1	TRBD2	.	CASSPGLAGVNEQFF	TGCGCCAGCAGCCCCGGACTAGCGGGAGTCAATGAGCAGTTCTTC
TRBV5-1	TRBJ2-3	TRBD2	.	CASSLTAGVGDTQYF	TGCGCCAGCAGCTTGACGGCGGGAGTAGGGGATACGCAGTATTTT
TRBV7-6	TRBJ2-3	.	many	CASSAGIASTDTQYF	TGTGCCAGCAGCGCGGGGATAGCTAGCACAGATACGCAGTATTTT
TRBV29-1	TRBJ1-1	.	.	CSGGGDEAFF	TGCAGCGGCGGGGGGGATGAAGCTTTCTTT
TRBV4-1	TRBJ1-1	.	.	CASSPGGQQGIGSDTEAFF	TGCGCCAGCAGCCCGGGCGGACAGCAAGGAATCGGATCGGACACTGAAGCTTTCTTT
TRBV4-2	TRBJ1-1	.	.	CASSQDRRNTEAFF	TGTGCCAGCAGCCAAGATCGGAGGAACACTGAAGCTTTCTTT
TRBV19	TRBJ1-2	.	.	CASSVQLYGYTF	TGTGCCAGTAGTGTACAGCTCTATGGCTACACCTTC
TRBV4-1	TRBJ2-2	TRBD1	.	CASSPWDRGPGELFF	TGCGCCAGCAGCCCGTGGGACAGGGGGCCCGGGGAGCTGTTTTTT
TRBV27	TRBJ2-1	.	.	CASRLGIGQFSYNEQFF	TGTGCCAGCAGGCTAGGAATCGGACAGTTCTCCTACAATGAGCAGTTCTTC
TRBV10-3	TRBJ2-7	TRBD2	few	CAISESTSGRASEQYF	TGTGCCATCAGTGAGTCGACTAGCGGGAGGGCCTCCGAGCAGTACTTC
TRBV5-1	TRBJ2-2	TRBD1	.	CASSSGGQRTGELFF	TGCGCCAGCAGCTCAGGGGGCCAGAGAACCGGGGAGCTGTTTTTT
TRBV6-1	TRBJ2-5	TRBD2	.	CASIGGWTSKETQYF	TGTGCCAGCATCGGGGGGTGGACCAGTAAAGAGACCCAGTACTTC
TRBV19	TRBJ1-2	.	few	CASGETGPARGYTF	TGTGCCAGTGGGGAGACAGGTCCCGCCAGAGGCTACACCTTC
TRBV27	TRBJ2-1	.	.	CASSSLPAGTAYNEQFF	TGTGCCAGCAGTTCTCTTCCTGCGGGGACTGCGTACAATGAGCAGTTCTTC
TRBV10-3	TRBJ1-2	TRBD1	few	CATTDREEGYTF	TGTGCCACGACCGACAGGGAGGAAGGCTACACCTTC
TRBV6-5	TRBJ2-5	TRBD2	.	CASSREGGVIETQYF	TGTGCCAGCAGTAGAGAGGGAGGGGTTATAGAGACCCAGTACTTC
TRBV29-1	TRBJ1-3	.	.	CSVRVGLSGNTIYF	TGCAGCGTGAGGGTCGGGCTCTCTGGAAACACCATATATTTT
TRBV28	TRBJ1-2	TRBD1	.	CASSLFGLTGKVNGYTF	TGTGCCAGCAGTTTATTCGGTTTGACAGGGAAGGTCAATGGCTACACCTTC
TRBV28	TRBJ1-2	.	.	CASTPPQRSRGYGYTF	TGTGCCAGCACTCCTCCGCAGAGGTCCCGGGGCTATGGCTACACCTTC
TRBV6-1	TRBJ1-5	.	.	CASSEEERNQPQHF	TGTGCCAGCAGTGAAGAAGAGAGGAATCAGCCCCAGCATTTT
TRBV5-6	TRBJ2-4	TRBD1	.	CASSLEAGGNIQYF	TGTGCCAGCAGCTTGGAGGCAGGGGGAAACATTCAGTACTTC
TRBV11-2	TRBJ2-6	.	.	CASSLRGLSPGANVLTF	TGTGCCAGCAGCTTGCGGGGGCTCAGCCCTGGGGCCAACGTCCTGACTTTC
TRBV5-1	TRBJ1-1	TRBD1	.	CASRTGGGSEAFF	TGCGCCTCTCGGACAGGCGGTGGGAGTGAAGCTTTCTTT
TRBV10-2	TRBJ1-6	.	.	CASDESGGNSPLHF	TGCGCCAGTGACGAGTCGGGGGGGAATTCACCCCTCCACTTT
TRBV4-1	TRBJ1-2	.	.	CASSQTPGLDGYTF	TGCGCCAGCAGTCAAACGCCAGGGCTGGATGGCTACACCTTC
TRBV5-1	TRBJ1-1	TRBD1	.	CASSRGRDRVMNTEAFF	TGCGCCAGCAGCCGCGGCCGGGACAGGGTTATGAACACTGAAGCTTTCTTT
TRBV27	TRBJ2-3	TRBD2	.	CASSRGTGTSVASTDTQYF	TGTGCCAGCAGCCGGGGAACCGGGACTAGCGTTGCTAGCACAGATACGCAGTATTTT
TRBV2	TRBJ1-5	.	.	CASSEAYSYQPQHF	TGTGCCAGCAGTGAAGCTTACAGCTATCAGCCCCAGCATTTT
TRBV4-2	TRBJ2-1	TRBD2	.	CASSRYPSGEFGEQFF	TGTGCCAGCAGCCGTTACCCTAGCGGGGAGTTCGGGGAGCAGTTCTTC
TRBV19	TRBJ2-2	.	.	CASSMGLPNTGELFF	TGTGCCAGTAGTATGGGACTCCCGAACACCGGGGAGCTGTTTTTT
TRBV6-5	TRBJ1-1	.	.	CASSYGENTEAFF	TGTGCCAGCAGTTACGGAGAGAACACTGAAGCTTTCTTT
TRBV6-6	TRBJ1-1	.	.	CASLNGGVITEAFF	TGTGCCAGCTTGAACGGAGGCGTAATCACTGAAGCTTTCTTT